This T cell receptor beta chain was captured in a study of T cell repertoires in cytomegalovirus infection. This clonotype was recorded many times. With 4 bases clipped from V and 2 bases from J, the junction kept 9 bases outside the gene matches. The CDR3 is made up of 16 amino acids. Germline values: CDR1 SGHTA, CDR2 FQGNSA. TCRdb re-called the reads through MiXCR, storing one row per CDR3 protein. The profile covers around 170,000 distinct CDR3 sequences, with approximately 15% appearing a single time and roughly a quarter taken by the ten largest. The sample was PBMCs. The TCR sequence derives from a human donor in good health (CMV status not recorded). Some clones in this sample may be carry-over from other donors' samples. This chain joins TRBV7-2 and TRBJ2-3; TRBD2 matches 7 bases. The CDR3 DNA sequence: TGTGCCAGCAGCTCGTCACTAGCGCAACCCACAGATACGCAGTATTTT. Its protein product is CASSSSLAQPTDTQYF.